This TCR beta chain was sequenced in a study of T cells in Graves' hyperthyroidism and ophthalmopathy. This clonotype was counted at least ten times. The V end was cut by 3 bases, the J end by 3 bases, with 12 bases between. CDR3 length equals 14 residues. Regions amplified from RNA transcripts were the TCR beta CDR3 regions. Initially, a first-round RT-PCR of the TCR CDR3 employed the HTBI primer set. Each CDR3 protein is one row after TCRdb ran MiXCR on the multiplex PCR reads. The table has fewer than 650,000 distinct CDR3 sequences, roughly 14% seen once; the top ten hold roughly 4.3%. The TCR comes from a woman aged 40 to 49 with Graves' ophthalmopathy. V usage is TRBV12-3 or TRBV12-4 and J usage is TRBJ2-7, with D unresolved. Sequencing was performed on blood. CDR3 DNA sequence: TGTGCCAGCAGTTTCAGTCCCCTGGACTACGAGCAGTACTTC. Protein: CASSFSPLDYEQYF.